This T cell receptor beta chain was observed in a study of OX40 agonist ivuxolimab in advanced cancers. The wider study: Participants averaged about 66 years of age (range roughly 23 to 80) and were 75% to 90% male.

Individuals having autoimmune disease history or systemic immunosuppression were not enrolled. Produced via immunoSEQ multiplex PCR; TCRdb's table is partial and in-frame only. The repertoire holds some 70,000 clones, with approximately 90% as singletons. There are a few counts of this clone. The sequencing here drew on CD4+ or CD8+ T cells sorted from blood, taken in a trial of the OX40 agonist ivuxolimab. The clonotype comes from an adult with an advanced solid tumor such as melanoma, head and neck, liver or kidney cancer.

In nucleotides, the CDR3 is TGTGCCAGCAGCCAAACCGGGACTCTAAGCACAGATACGCAGTATTTT. Protein product: CASSQTGTLSTDTQYF. The chain links TRBV7-9 to TRBJ2-3; D perhaps matches TRBD2 (6 bases). The CDR3 is 16 residues long. Germline V gives CDR1 SEHNR, CDR2 FQNEAQ (reference sequence). V lost 5 bases and J 0 bases, leaving 15 bases between the germline ends.